The 5 T cell receptor beta chains in this list originate from one sample, sequenced in a study of monozygotic twins with inflammatory bowel disease. After re-calling the 5' RACE reads, TCRdb lists one entry per CDR3 protein, DNA absent. Its table records under 350,000 distinct CDR3 sequences. The sequenced sample consisted of blood. These receptors originate from a human donor with ulcerative colitis or Crohn's disease, or a healthy co-twin of an affected twin (not recorded which).

V gene TRBV20-1 combines with J gene TRBJ2-5. The CDR3 spans 11 residues. CDR1 and CDR2 (germline): DFQATT, SNEGSKA (reference sequence). The CDR3: CSARQQETQYF.

V and J are TRBV29-1 and TRBJ1-2. This CDR3 has 12 residues. Germline CDR1 is SQVTM and CDR2 is ANQGSEA. CDR3 protein: CSAREPNYGYTF.

This chain joins TRBV12-3 or TRBV12-4 and TRBJ2-3; TCRdb outputs TRBD2, but without DNA this stays unchecked. The CDR3 spans 16 residues. CDR3: CASSLGLAGVWDTQYF.

The chain combines TRBV6-5 with TRBJ2-4. Looked up from germline, CDR1 is MNHEY and CDR2 is SVGAGI. This CDR3 contains 16 residues. The CDR3 loop reads CASSYSGENGENIQYF.

V and J are TRBV28 and TRBJ2-7; the D gene TCRdb calls, TRBD2, cannot be checked with no DNA. This CDR3 has 14 residues. CDR1 and CDR2 from the germline V gene are MDHEN and SYDVKM. The CDR3 protein is CASSTSGRAREQYF. Supplemented by reference TRBV28 and TRBJ2-7, the full variable domain reads DVKVTQSSRYLVKRTGEKVFLECVQDMDHENMFWYRQDPGLGLRLIYFSYDVKMKEKGDIPEGYSVSREKKERFSLILESASTNQTSMYLCASSTSGRAREQYFGPGTRLTVT.